The 29 T cell receptor beta chains presented below share a single source sample, sequenced in a study of blood T cells in healthy people across ages. Together with a sample-barcoded 5' primer, a J-beta primer mix was included in a second PCR lasting about 7 to 11 cycles. TCRdb fed the 5' RACE reads into MiXCR, producing one record per CDR3 protein. The sample contains 1.5 million to 2 million distinct CDR3 sequences, roughly two fifths of which appear only once. Sequencing was carried out using blood. These receptor sequences come from a human donor in good health.

V and J are TRBV28 and TRBJ2-7; D remains unclear. The CDR3 spans 17 residues. The germline gives CDR1 MDHEN, CDR2 SYDVKM. V was cut by 3 bases and J by 3 bases, with 21 bases left in between. This CDR3 is CASSFPTSRQPLYEQYF. The CDR3 bases are TGTGCCAGCAGTTTCCCCACTTCCAGGCAGCCTCTCTACGAGCAGTACTTC. The full variable domain, completed using reference TRBV28 and TRBJ2-7, is DVKVTQSSRYLVKRTGEKVFLECVQDMDHENMFWYRQDPGLGLRLIYFSYDVKMKEKGDIPEGYSVSREKKERFSLILESASTNQTSMYLCASSFPTSRQPLYEQYFGPGTRLTVT.

This clonotype was seen once. CDR3 residues: CASSEASGSYEQYF. Written as DNA, the CDR3 is TGTGCCAGCAGCGAGGCTAGCGGGAGTTACGAGCAGTACTTC. This chain connects TRBV4-2 to TRBJ2-7; 10 nucleotides match TRBD2. Per germline, CDR1 LGHNA and CDR2 YNFKEQ. The J segment lost 4 bases and the V segment lost 5 bases, leaving 5 bases of the junction unmatched. The CDR3 length is 14 residues.

The chain carries TRBV7-2 and TRBJ2-3, with D unclear. Per the germline V gene, CDR1 is SGHTA and CDR2 is FQGNSA. V lost 1 base to trimming and J lost 9 bases, with 14 bases between them. The CDR3 is 14 amino acids. In DNA form, the CDR3 reads TGTGCCAGCAGCTTAGAGCGACACCCAACAACGCAGTATTTT. Its protein is CASSLERHPTTQYF.

This clonotype was observed a few times. CDR3 in DNA: TGTGCCAGCAGCTTAGGGACAGGGGGCACCCACTATGGCTACACCTTC. Amino acids: CASSLGTGGTHYGYTF. This chain joins TRBV7-6 and TRBJ1-2, with TRBD1 matching over 11 bases. The CDR3 totals 16 residues. Germline values: CDR1 SGHVS, CDR2 FNYEAQ. After removal of 1 base from V and 3 bases from J, the junction contained 4 bases not matched to a gene. Together with reference TRBV7-6 and TRBJ1-2, the CDR3 gives the full variable domain: GAGVSQSPRYKVTKRGQDVALRCDPISGHVSLYWYRQALGQGPEFLTYFNYEAQQDKSGLPNDRFSAERPEGSISTLTIQRTEQRDSAMYRCASSLGTGGTHYGYTFGSGTRLTVV.

This clonotype was seen more than once but under ten times. This chain uses TRBV7-9 with TRBJ2-7; D possibly uses TRBD1 or TRBD2 (5 bases each). Germline V gives CDR1 SEHNR, CDR2 FQNEAQ (reference sequence). V was shortened by 1 base and J by 3 bases, with 13 bases between the two germline ends. This CDR3 region has 15 residues. The CDR3 spells CASSLEWDAGYEQYF. DNA of the CDR3: TGTGCCAGCAGCTTAGAGTGGGACGCTGGCTACGAGCAGTACTTC.

This clonotype was observed many times. The gene calls are TRBV27 and TRBJ2-3; D unclear. The CDR3 is 12 amino acids. V lost 4 bases and J lost 5, with 7 bases in between. Germline assignment: CDR1 MNHEY and CDR2 SMNVEV (reference sequence). The CDR3 sequence: CASSSGLDTQYF. CDR3 bases: TGTGCCAGCAGTTCAGGCTTAGATACGCAGTATTTT.

A single count supports this clonotype. V usage is TRBV2 and J usage is TRBJ2-4, with D possibly matching TRBD1 (6 bases). The J call may be mistaken, given a closer DNA end match to TRBJ2-7. Germline V gene sequence: CDR1 SNHLY, CDR2 FYNNEI. The CDR3 extends over 14 amino acids. The CDR3 loop is CASSETGLIYEQYF. The CDR3 DNA is TGTGCCAGCAGTGAAACAGGGCTTATCTACGAGCAGTACTTC.

This clonotype has ten or more counts. The chain couples TRBV10-3 to TRBJ2-5; 7 nucleotides line up with TRBD2. Trimming took 10 bases from V and 4 from J; bases not matched to a gene: 9. Germline values: CDR1 ENHRY, CDR2 SYGVKD. The CDR3 runs to 13 residues. The CDR3 DNA is TGTGCCACCTTGGGCGGGGGAGGAGAGACCCAGTACTTC. As protein: CATLGGGGETQYF.

V and J are TRBV28 and TRBJ1-6; D perhaps matches TRBD1 (5 bases). V lost 5 bases and J 5 bases, leaving 16 bases between the germline ends. The CDR3 length is 16 residues. Germline CDR1 is MDHEN and CDR2 is SYDVKM. The CDR3 DNA reads TGTGCCAGCAGTGGCGCGGGGGGGTGGGATAATTCACCCCTCCACTTT. Its protein product is CASSGAGGWDNSPLHF.

V gene TRBV7-2 combines with J gene TRBJ1-5; the D is unclear. The CDR3 contains 15 residues. V lost 7 bases and J lost 4, with 17 bases in between. Germline-derived CDR1 and CDR2 are SGHTA and FQGNSA. The CDR3 region is CASNLAWGLNQPQHF. The CDR3 DNA follows: TGTGCCAGCAATCTAGCATGGGGTCTAAATCAGCCCCAGCATTTT.

The V gene is TRBV4-3, the J gene TRBJ1-2, with D possibly being TRBD1 (6 bases). V was trimmed by 0 bases and J by 7 bases, leaving 12 bases between them. Germline values: CDR1 LGHNA, CDR2 YSLEER. The CDR3 length is 14 residues. DNA for the CDR3: TGCGCCAGCAGCCAAGAGGGCGGGGGGCTTGGCTACACCTTC. Encoded protein: CASSQEGGGLGYTF.

The chain recombines TRBV29-1 with TRBJ2-1; 9 bases agree with TRBD1. The CDR3 totals 13 residues. Germline V lookup: CDR1 SQVTM, CDR2 ANQGSEA. Trimming removed 7 bases from V and 2 bases from J; junction bases left unmatched: 3. The CDR3 DNA follows: TGCAGCGCCGGGACAGGGACCTACAATGAGCAGTTCTTC. This codes for CSAGTGTYNEQFF.

Comments on this clonotype: Sequence at one end of the junction differs from germline and may be a read error. The chain employs TRBV24-1 and TRBJ2-1; 12 nucleotides agree with TRBD2. Per germline, CDR1 KGHDR and CDR2 SFDVKD. There are 16 residues in the CDR3. In nucleotides, the CDR3 is TGTGCCGCCAGTGATCCCGGACTAGCGGGGAACAATGAGCAGTTCTTC. As protein: CAASDPGLAGNNEQFF.

This chain links TRBV29-1 with TRBJ1-4; D unresolved. Germline V gives CDR1 SQVTM, CDR2 ANQGSEA. The CDR3 loop spans 16 amino acids. Trimming shortened V by 0 bases and J by 0 bases, and 11 bases separated the two germline ends. The CDR3 region is CSVEDLAGSTNEKLFF. The CDR3 coding sequence is TGCAGCGTTGAAGATCTTGCAGGATCAACTAATGAAAAACTGTTTTTT.

This clonotype was seen a handful of times. V usage is TRBV9 and J usage is TRBJ2-5; no definite D call. V was pared by 4 bases and J by 11 bases, with 21 bases between. The CDR3 length is 14 residues. The germline gives CDR1 SGDLS, CDR2 YYNGEE. CDR3 region: CASSPRVGGDEQYF. In DNA, the CDR3 is TGTGCCAGCAGCCCCCGAGTGGGTGGAGATGAGCAGTACTTC.

This clonotype was picked up a small number of times. The V and J genes are TRBV4-2 and TRBJ1-2, with TRBD1 identical over 10 bases. This CDR3 region has 17 residues. J lost 8 bases, V lost 3 bases, and 15 bases had no gene match. Per the germline V gene, CDR1 is LGHNA and CDR2 is YNFKEQ. The CDR3: CASSHPLTGTGEYGYTF. In nucleotides, the CDR3 is TGTGCCAGCAGCCACCCCTTAACCGGGACAGGGGAATACGGCTACACCTTC.

The J gene is TRBJ1-6, the V gene TRBV7-8, with D unresolved. This CDR3 region has 12 residues. Germline V CDR1 and CDR2: SGHVS, FQNEAQ. The ends were cut back, 0 bases at V and 10 bases at J, with 4 bases in the middle. CDR3: CASSLADSPLHF. CDR3 coding DNA: TGTGCCAGCAGCTTAGCGGACTCACCCCTCCACTTT.

The chain has TRBV4-2 and TRBJ1-2; 10 bases fit TRBD1. CDR3 length: 15 residues. Per the germline V gene, CDR1 is LGHNA and CDR2 is YNFKEQ. J was trimmed by 3 bases and V by 4 bases; bases with no gene match: 5. The CDR3 protein is CASSLRQGAHYGYTF. In DNA form, the CDR3 reads TGTGCCAGCAGCCTACGACAGGGGGCGCACTATGGCTACACCTTC.

The gene calls are TRBV20-1 and TRBJ1-6, with a tentative D call TRBD1 (5 bases). Deletions cut 5 bases from V and 4 bases from J, with 9 bases between. CDR1 and CDR2 from the germline V gene are DFQATT and SNEGSKA (reference sequence). This CDR3 contains 13 residues. The CDR3 is CSAGDGYNSPLHF. DNA for the CDR3: TGCAGTGCTGGGGACGGATATAATTCACCCCTCCACTTT.

Regarding this clonotype: This clone may be a read error of a much larger clone one base away. The genes are TRBV6-1 and TRBJ2-7; 9 bases are a match to TRBD1. The germline CDR1 and CDR2 sequences are MNHNS and SASEGT. The trim removed 7 bases at V and 0 bases at J, leaving 4 bases unmatched. The CDR3 is 14 amino acids. CDR3 DNA sequence: TGTGCCAGCACCGGGACAGGGAGCTCCTACGAGCAGTACTTC. Translated, it gives CASTGTGSSYEQYF.

V is TRBV12-3 or TRBV12-4 and J is TRBJ2-7; the D is unclear. V lost 5 bases to trimming and J lost 2 bases, with 16 bases between them. The CDR3 contains 15 residues. The CDR3 nucleotides are TGTGCCAGCAGTAAATTCCAGCCCAAACCCTACGAGCAGTACTTC. The encoded protein is CASSKFQPKPYEQYF.

V and J are TRBV20-1 and TRBJ2-3; D is unresolved. Germline CDR1 DFQATT, CDR2 SNEGSKA (reference sequence). The CDR3 runs to 14 residues. The germline V and J ends were trimmed by 3 bases and 2 bases, with 12 bases remaining between them. This chain's CDR3 is CSASPPGHTDTQYF. The CDR3 DNA follows: TGCAGTGCTAGTCCCCCAGGCCACACAGATACGCAGTATTTT.

The chain combines TRBV29-1 with TRBJ2-7; D unclear. The CDR3 sequence is 14 residues long. The germline CDR1 and CDR2 sequences are SQVTM and ANQGSEA. Trimming took 4 bases from V and 2 from J, leaving 15 bases between them. The CDR3 DNA sequence: TGCAGCGTTGTAATTATTGGGGTACCCTACGAGCAGTACTTC. It translates to CSVVIIGVPYEQYF.

The V call is TRBV5-1, the J call TRBJ2-3, with D unresolved. V was pared by 4 bases and J by 4 bases, with 10 bases between. Germline CDR1 and CDR2: SGHRS and YFSETQ. This CDR3 is built from 13 residues. In DNA, the CDR3 is TGCGCCAGCAGCCTAAAACTACCAGATACGCAGTATTTT. Translation: CASSLKLPDTQYF. Full variable domain (missing parts from reference TRBV5-1 and TRBJ2-3): KAGVTQTPRYLIKTRGQQVTLSCSPISGHRSVSWYQQTPGQGLQFLFEYFSETQRNKGNFPGRFSGRQFSNSRSEMNVSTLELGDSALYLCASSLKLPDTQYFGPGTRLTVL.

This rearrangement joins TRBV2 to TRBJ1-4; TRBD1 aligns across 7 bases. The CDR3 runs 14 residues. After removal of 6 bases from V and 7 bases from J, the junction contained 8 bases not matched to a gene. Germline V gene sequence: CDR1 SNHLY, CDR2 FYNNEI. DNA for the CDR3: TGTGCCAGCAGGTCCGACAGGGAGGTTGAAAAACTGTTTTTT. Its protein is CASRSDREVEKLFF.

This chain joins TRBV30 and TRBJ2-4; D possibly corresponds to TRBD2 (6 bases). CDR1 GTSNPN and CDR2 SVGIG come from the germline V gene (reference sequence). This CDR3 has 12 amino acids. Trimming took 0 bases from V and 13 from J, leaving 13 bases between them. The CDR3 coding sequence is TGTGCCTGGAGTGTGGGGAGGTGGGGCCAGTACTTC. Residues: CAWSVGRWGQYF.

In its sample, this clonotype was seen once. The genes are TRBV6-1 and TRBJ1-2; possible D gene TRBD1, 5 bases. The V gene lost 5 bases and the J gene lost 2 bases, with 15 bases spanning the gap. Germline CDR1 reads MNHNS; CDR2 reads SASEGT. This CDR3 is built from 15 residues. CDR3 in amino acids: CASSRSGDLNYGYTF. CDR3 coding DNA: TGTGCCAGCAGTCGAAGCGGGGACTTAAACTATGGCTACACCTTC.

This chain links TRBV7-2 with TRBJ2-1; TRBD1 matches at 7 bases. This CDR3 is built from 18 residues. Germline loops: CDR1 SGHTA, CDR2 FQGNSA. J lost 0 bases, V lost 5 bases, and 13 bases had no gene match. CDR3 nucleotides: TGTGCCAGCAGCATGGGGCCACTACAGGGGAGCTCCTACAATGAGCAGTTCTTC. Translating gives CASSMGPLQGSSYNEQFF.

The V gene is TRBV12-3 or TRBV12-4, the J gene TRBJ2-1; tentative D call: TRBD1 (6 bases). The V gene lost 5 bases and the J gene lost 9 bases, with 17 bases spanning the gap. This CDR3 has 14 residues. The DNA for the CDR3 is TGTGCCAGCAGTCCCCGACAGGCTAGAATTGAGCAGTTCTTC. It translates to CASSPRQARIEQFF.